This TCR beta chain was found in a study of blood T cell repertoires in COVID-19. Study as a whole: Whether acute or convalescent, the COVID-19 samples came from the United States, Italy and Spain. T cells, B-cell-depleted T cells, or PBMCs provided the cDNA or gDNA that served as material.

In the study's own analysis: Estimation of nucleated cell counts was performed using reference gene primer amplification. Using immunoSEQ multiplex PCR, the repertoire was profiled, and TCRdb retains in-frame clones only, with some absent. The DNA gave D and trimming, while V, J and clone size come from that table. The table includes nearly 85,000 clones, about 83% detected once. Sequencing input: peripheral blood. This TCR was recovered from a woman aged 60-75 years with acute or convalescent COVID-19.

The CDR3 loop is CSVVQGKSPLHF. The CDR3 DNA reads as TGCAGCGTTGTCCAGGGGAAATCACCCCTCCACTTT. The V gene is TRBV29-1, the J gene TRBJ1-6; weak D call: TRBD1 (6 bases). Germline CDR1 and CDR2: SQVTM and ANQGSEA. Trimming removed 4 bases from V and 10 bases from J, with 11 bases in between. The CDR3 sequence is 12 residues long.